The TCR beta chain described here comes from a study of T cell responses to AZD1222 COVID-19 vaccine (dated by TCRdb to 2020 to 2022). A note on the overall study: A total of roughly 240 trial participants underwent TCR sequencing, of whom around 200 received two doses of AZD1222 and about 25 received two doses of the MenACWY control vaccine. Trial participants were enrolled into age subgroups of 18-55, 56-69 and 70-plus years, which contained 148, 28 and 57 TCR-sequenced participants, respectively. Broad study findings and their caveats: A significant rise in spike-specific TCR breadth and depth was observed after two AZD1222 doses relative to day 0 and relative to MenACWY recipients. Vaccine-associated CD4 TCRs spanned the whole spike protein, with dominant responses in regions 160-218 and 743-854. Conclusions about previously exposed vaccinees are limited because only five to seven AZD1222 recipients were SARS-CoV-2 seropositive at baseline. Participants were mostly white British and included more females than males, and it was suggested by the authors that clonal diversity may have been underestimated. Because no day 14 peak-response samples were available, the repertoires could be characterized only after the peak T cell response. The 56-69-year group was small, and its depth increase did not reach significance, likely because of low power. Reportedly, close to half of the unique spike-specific TCRs recognized epitopes lying outside the regions that are mutated in the B.1.351 and B.1.1.7 variants.

Concerning this clone: It lacks a known antigen. Base qualities were left out, and no much larger clone turns up one base away.

From cysteine to phenylalanine, the CDR3 is 16 amino acids long. The read is trimmed to its CDR3 DNA, 48 bases read in frame from base 1. Germline trimming amounts to 1 base on V and 3 bases on J, with 9 as the count of junction bases outside the gene matches. CDR1 and CDR2 were assigned from the germline V gene as SGHTA and FQGNSA. The CDR3 regions of human TCRbeta chains were analyzed by immunosequencing. The authors' analysis ran thus. Repertoire TCRs were matched against a reference library of SARS-CoV-2-specific TCRs generated with the MIRA antigen-specificity platform. Breadth meant the fraction of unique TCRs that were SARS-CoV-2-associated, whereas depth meant the fraction of total T cells that were SARS-CoV-2-associated. Using the MIRA data, every spike-specific TCR was mapped to the spike region that the TCR reacted to and assigned to either a CD4 or a CD8 class. Log10-transformed breadth and depth values were compared by one-way ANOVA with Sidak's multiple comparisons tests. Here the immuneACCESS table is served through TCRdb, limited to in-frame sequences with V and J called. Missing clones are a known gap in these copies; in checked studies unresolved V genes cover under half, and the rest lacks a known reason. The V and J calls and clone size come from that table; D and trimming were worked out from the DNA. This sample holds more than 150,000 clones; roughly nine tenths were observed only once. The ten biggest clones cover 1.3% of the sample.

This sample's time point label indicates: about 28 days (+/-7) after the second vaccine dose. Because spike-specific TCR depth and breadth did not differ between the two schedules, AZD1222 recipients who got a second dose at roughly 4 weeks were pooled with those who got a second dose at roughly 12 weeks. Samples from vaccinated people were obtained from the UK trials COV001 and COV002, which included a single-blind randomized controlled phase 2/3 trial of AZD1222 (ChAdOx1 nCoV-19) in healthy adults. For TCRbeta chain sequencing, PBMC samples were collected from trial participants at day 0 and at day 28 after the second dose.

The sequence was obtained from an adult who received the AZD1222 COVID-19 vaccine. The sample was peripheral blood, taken 28 days after the second AZD1222 dose. The sequence is built from TRBV7-2 and TRBJ2-7, with 7 junctional bases fitting TRBD1. The sequence in DNA is TGTGCCAGCAGCTTAGACCCAAGGGGGCTAGTCTACGAGCAGTACTTC. This sequence encodes CASSLDPRGLVYEQYF.